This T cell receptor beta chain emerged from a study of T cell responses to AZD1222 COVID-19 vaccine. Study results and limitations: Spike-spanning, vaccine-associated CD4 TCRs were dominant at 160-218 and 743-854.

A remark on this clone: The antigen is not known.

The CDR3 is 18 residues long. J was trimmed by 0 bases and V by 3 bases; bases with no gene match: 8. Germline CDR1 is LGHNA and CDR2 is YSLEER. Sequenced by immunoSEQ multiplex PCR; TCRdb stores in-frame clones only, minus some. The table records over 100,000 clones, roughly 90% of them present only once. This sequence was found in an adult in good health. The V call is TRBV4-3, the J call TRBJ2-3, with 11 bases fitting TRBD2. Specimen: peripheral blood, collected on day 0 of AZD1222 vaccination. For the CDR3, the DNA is TGCGCCAGCAGCCACGACGCCGGGACTAGCGGAAGCACAGATACGCAGTATTTT. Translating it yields CASSHDAGTSGSTDTQYF.